A single sample gave rise to the 13 T cell receptor beta chains below, sequenced in a study of blood T cell repertoires in COVID-19 (dated by TCRdb to about 2020). Library creation used the immunoSEQ multiplex PCR assay. As stored in TCRdb, this immuneACCESS dataset retains in-frame rearrangements with V and J assigned. A fraction of the clones does not appear; measured against another copy, unresolved V genes explain less than half of the discrepancy, and the remainder lacks a known reason. For this sample the table gives just over 300,000 clones, of which about 88% were detected only once. In total, the top ten clones hold roughly 8.9% of the sample. Sequenced: PBMCs or T cells enriched from blood (not recorded which). These TCRs come from a woman aged 40 to 50 who had recovered from COVID-19.

About this clone: Other DNA sequences in this sample translate to the same CDR3. The chain links TRBV28 to TRBJ2-1; the D gene is possibly TRBD1 (5 bases). The CDR3 consists of 12 residues. V was cut by 7 bases and J by 6 bases, with 10 bases left in between. Germline CDR1 and CDR2: MDHEN and SYDVKM. The CDR3 sequence is CASTSRVNEQFF. In nucleotides, the CDR3 is TGTGCCAGCACCAGCAGGGTCAATGAGCAGTTCTTC.

The rearrangement joins TRBV29-1 to TRBJ2-7; 7 bases are shared with TRBD1. The junction had 9 bases not matched to a gene; V was cut back by 5 bases and J by 2 bases. The CDR3 has 14 residues. Germline-derived CDR1 and CDR2 are SQVTM and ANQGSEA. The CDR3 loop reads CSVYSGTVTYEQYF. In DNA, the CDR3 is TGCAGCGTTTACTCCGGGACAGTTACCTACGAGCAGTACTTC.

The rearrangement joins TRBV7-9 to TRBJ1-5, with 8 bases fitting TRBD1. This CDR3 spans 17 amino acids. V dropped 5 bases and J dropped 6; count of bases not matched to a gene: 15. Germline V gives CDR1 SEHNR, CDR2 FQNEAQ (reference sequence). This chain's CDR3 is CASSLHRIDRGGQPQHF. The CDR3 DNA reads TGTGCCAGCAGCCTACACCGCATCGACAGGGGTGGTCAGCCCCAGCATTTT.

Only one count was recorded for this clone. This sequence joins TRBV19 and TRBJ2-2; 7 bases are a match to TRBD1. Losses at the gene ends were 5 bases for V and 4 bases for J; bases not matched to a gene: 4. CDR1 is LNHDA and CDR2 is SQIVND in the germline V gene (reference sequence). The CDR3 is made up of 14 amino acids. The CDR3 sequence: CASSSTGLTGELFF. The CDR3 DNA reads as TGTGCCAGTAGTTCGACAGGGCTCACCGGGGAGCTGTTTTTT.

The chain is built from TRBV28 and TRBJ2-1, with D maybe TRBD1 (5 bases). The V end lost 5 bases, the J end lost 8 bases, and 13 bases lay between the germline ends. Germline CDR1 is MDHEN and CDR2 is SYDVKM. The length of the CDR3 is 13 residues. DNA of the CDR3: TGTGCCAGCAGTCTTATCAGGGTCTATGAGCAGTTCTTC. This translates into CASSLIRVYEQFF. Variable domain in full (rest from reference TRBV28 and TRBJ2-1): DVKVTQSSRYLVKRTGEKVFLECVQDMDHENMFWYRQDPGLGLRLIYFSYDVKMKEKGDIPEGYSVSREKKERFSLILESASTNQTSMYLCASSLIRVYEQFFGPGTRLTVL.

The chain uses TRBV5-1 and TRBJ2-7, with TRBD2 identical over 7 bases. The CDR3 sequence is 15 residues long. The trim removed 5 bases at V and 3 bases at J, leaving 11 bases unmatched. The germline CDR1 and CDR2 sequences are SGHRS and YFSETQ. DNA for the CDR3: TGCGCCAGCAGATACGACTATAGCGGGCACTACGAGCAGTACTTC. This encodes CASRYDYSGHYEQYF.

This chain joins TRBV19 and TRBJ2-1; 11 nucleotides match TRBD2. J gave up 6 bases and V 5 bases, and 6 bases lay outside the gene matches. The CDR3 has 15 amino acids. Germline CDR1 is LNHDA and CDR2 is SQIVND (reference sequence). CDR3 in amino acids: CASSGSGGVVNEQFF. CDR3 sequence (DNA): TGTGCCAGTAGTGGTAGCGGGGGGGTTGTCAATGAGCAGTTCTTC.

The J gene is TRBJ1-5, the V gene TRBV30; D is uncertain. In germline, CDR1 is GTSNPN, CDR2 SVGIG (reference sequence). The CDR3 is 13 residues long. V lost 1 base and J 5 bases, leaving 9 bases between the germline ends. The CDR3 here is CAWSGSVDQPQHF. The CDR3 bases are TGTGCCTGGAGTGGTTCAGTTGATCAGCCCCAGCATTTT.

The chain recombines TRBV2 with TRBJ2-7; 9 bases are a match to TRBD1. The CDR3 loop spans 12 amino acids. V lost 8 bases to trimming and J lost 3 bases; unmatched junction nucleotides: 2. CDR1 is SNHLY, CDR2 FYNNEI, per germline. The DNA of the CDR3 is TGTGCCAGCGAGGGACAGGGCTACGAGCAGTACTTC. It yields the protein CASEGQGYEQYF.

This chain connects TRBV2 to TRBJ1-6; D might be TRBD1 (5 bases). V was clipped by 4 bases and J by 6 bases, with 7 bases between them. The CDR3 has 13 residues. From germline, CDR1 is SNHLY and CDR2 FYNNEI. The CDR3 region is CASSGQFNSPLHF. The CDR3 region has the DNA TGTGCCAGCAGTGGACAGTTTAATTCACCCCTCCACTTT.

The chain links TRBV4-3 to TRBJ2-2; D might be TRBD1 (5 bases). The CDR3 runs to 15 residues. Germline V CDR1 and CDR2: LGHNA, YSLEER. V lost 5 bases and J 0 bases, leaving 10 bases between the germline ends. The CDR3 DNA reads TGCGCCAGCAGCACAGGCGTACCGAACACCGGGGAGCTGTTTTTT. Protein: CASSTGVPNTGELFF.

This chain links TRBV28 with TRBJ1-4; D is perhaps TRBD1 (5 bases). Trimming took off 3 bases at V and 8 bases at J, with 19 bases between the two ends. This CDR3 has 16 residues. Germline V gives CDR1 MDHEN, CDR2 SYDVKM. CDR3 nucleotide sequence: TGTGCCAGCAGTTTCCCGCAGGGTTTGGGGCGCGAAAAACTGTTTTTT. Amino acids: CASSFPQGLGREKLFF.

This chain links TRBV5-1 with TRBJ1-2, with D unresolved. Germline V gives CDR1 SGHRS, CDR2 YFSETQ. There are 14 residues in the CDR3. V shed 0 bases and J shed 5 bases, with 11 bases lying between them. CDR3 loop: CASSLGGYRYGYTF. In nucleotides, the CDR3 is TGCGCCAGCAGCTTGGGCGGGTATCGGTATGGCTACACCTTC.